The sequence of this T cell receptor (beta chain) was determined in a study of T cell changes during pregnancy in multiple sclerosis. Profiled with immunoSEQ multiplex PCR; TCRdb holds only in-frame clones, not every one. Seen here are around 100,000 clones, almost 95% observed once, and the top ten hold about 0.9%. The CDR3 is made up of 12 amino acids. The germline V gene has CDR1 LNHDA and CDR2 SQIVND (reference sequence). Deletions cut 5 bases from V and 5 bases from J, with 10 bases between. The rearrangement links TRBV19 to TRBJ2-7; D possibly corresponds to TRBD2 (6 bases). This TCR was sampled from a female donor with multiple sclerosis, enrolled in a pregnancy study. The sequences come from peripheral blood, collected before pregnancy. The CDR3 here is CASSLGGNEQYF. The CDR3 DNA sequence: TGTGCCAGTAGTCTGGGCGGGAACGAGCAGTACTTC.